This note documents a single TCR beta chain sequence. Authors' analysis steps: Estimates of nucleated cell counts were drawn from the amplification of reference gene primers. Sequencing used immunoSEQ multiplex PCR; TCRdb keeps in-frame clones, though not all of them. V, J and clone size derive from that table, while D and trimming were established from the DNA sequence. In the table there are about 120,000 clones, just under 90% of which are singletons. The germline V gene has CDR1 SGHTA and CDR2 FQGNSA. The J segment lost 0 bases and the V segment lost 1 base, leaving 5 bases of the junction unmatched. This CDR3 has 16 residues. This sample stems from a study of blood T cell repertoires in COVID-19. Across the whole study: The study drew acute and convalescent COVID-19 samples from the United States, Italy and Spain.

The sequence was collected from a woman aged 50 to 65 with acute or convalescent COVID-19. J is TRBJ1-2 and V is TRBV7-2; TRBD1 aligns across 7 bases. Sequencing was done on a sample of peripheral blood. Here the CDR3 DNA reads TGTGCCAGCAGCTTAGATCGGGACAGCCCTAACTATGGCTACACCTTC. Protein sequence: CASSLDRDSPNYGYTF.